Sequencing of this TCR beta chain was carried out in a study of tumor and adjacent non-tumor tissue in lung cancer. Study outcomes and limitations: Tumor tissue had significantly higher TCR diversity than normal lung. Tumor repertoires had a smaller top 100 clone share than normal lung.

No cell sorting was done before RNA was extracted from the tissue. Germline assignment: CDR1 SGHRS and CDR2 YFSETQ. The CDR3 has 17 residues. Worth noting for this clonotype: Its specificity is not known. One end of the junction does not line up with germline, which may come from a read error.

TCRbeta libraries were built with three rounds of nested PCR, modified from ARM-PCR. One entry per CDR3 protein results from TCRdb running MiXCR on the multiplex PCR reads. The sample shows approximately 76,000 distinct CDR3 sequences, 55% to 70% of them seen only once. The rearrangement joins TRBV5-1 to TRBJ1-1, with a possible D match to TRBD1 (6 bases). The clonotype was recovered from a woman in her seventies with non-small cell lung cancer. The sample comprised lung tumor tissue. The CDR3 DNA is TGCGCCAACAGCTTGGTGCCGCGGGGGCTGGGAGACACTGAAGCTTTCTTT. It yields the protein CANSLVPRGLGDTEAFF.